Shown below are 2 T cell receptor beta chains from a single sample sequenced in a study of blood T cell repertoires in COVID-19 (dated by TCRdb to 2018 to 2021). The method behind the library was the immunoSEQ multiplex PCR assay. Entries here come from immuneACCESS through TCRdb and include only in-frame sequences with V and J called. Some clones fail to appear in such tables; in the studies checked, an unresolved V gene covers under half of the shortfall, and the cause of the remainder is unknown. Within this sample are about 230,000 clones, with about nine tenths of them counted one time only. Clones ranked in the top ten supply about 9.9% of the sample. Input material: peripheral blood. The receptors stem from a man aged 50-60 years with COVID-19, enrolled during active disease.

This clone occurred a few times. For the CDR3, the DNA is TGTGCCAGCAGCCTACCAAGGACTAGGTCCACCGGGGAGCTGTTTTTT. This encodes CASSLPRTRSTGELFF. The chain has TRBV11-2 and TRBJ2-2; TRBD2 matches at 7 bases. V was clipped by 5 bases and J by 4 bases; unmatched bases: 10. Germline CDR1 and CDR2: SGHAT and FQNNGV. This CDR3 spans 16 amino acids. The full variable domain, rest sourced from reference TRBV11-2 and TRBJ2-2, is EAGVAQSPRYKIIEKRQSVAFWCNPISGHATLYWYQQILGQGPKLLIQFQNNGVVDDSQLPKDRFSAERLKGVDSTLKIQPAKLEDSAVYLCASSLPRTRSTGELFFGEGSRLTVL.

The chain is built from TRBV27 and TRBJ1-5, with a possible D match to TRBD1 (5 bases). The CDR3 runs 16 residues. With 2 bases removed from V and 1 base from J, the gap between germline ends came to 12 bases. Per germline, CDR1 MNHEY and CDR2 SMNVEV (reference sequence). CDR3 DNA: TGTGCCAGCAGTTTACAGGGTGGCGTCAGCAATCAGCCCCAGCATTTT. It encodes CASSLQGGVSNQPQHF.